This TCR beta chain was observed in a study of blood T cell repertoires in COVID-19. For the study at large: PBMCs, B-cell-depleted T cells, or T cells were the source of the cDNA or gDNA that made up the material.

This clone has only one observation. Sequenced by immunoSEQ multiplex PCR; TCRdb stores in-frame clones only, minus some. The data contain 90,000 to 140,000 clones, under 90% of them seen just once; the ten biggest clones take up about 40%. This receptor was taken from a man older than 75 with acute or convalescent COVID-19. The specimen sequenced was peripheral blood.

The CDR3 bases are TGTGCCAGCAGTCCCGTTGGGGCTTACACTGAAGCTTTCTTT. Translation: CASSPVGAYTEAFF. This chain connects TRBV27 to TRBJ1-1; tentative D call: TRBD1 (5 bases). The ends were cut back, 5 bases at V and 3 bases at J, with 13 bases in the middle. Germline CDR1 is MNHEY and CDR2 is SMNVEV (reference sequence). The CDR3 totals 14 residues.